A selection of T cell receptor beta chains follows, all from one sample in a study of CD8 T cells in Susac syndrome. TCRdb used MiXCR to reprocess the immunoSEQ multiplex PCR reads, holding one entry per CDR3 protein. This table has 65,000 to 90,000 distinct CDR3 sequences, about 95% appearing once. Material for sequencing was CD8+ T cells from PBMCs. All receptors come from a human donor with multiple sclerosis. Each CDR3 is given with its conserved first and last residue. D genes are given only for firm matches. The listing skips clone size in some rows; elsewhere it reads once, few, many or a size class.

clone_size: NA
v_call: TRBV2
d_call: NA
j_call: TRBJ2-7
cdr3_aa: CAFLGSSYEQYF
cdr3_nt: TGTGCCTTCCTTGGGAGCTCCTACGAGCAGTACTTC

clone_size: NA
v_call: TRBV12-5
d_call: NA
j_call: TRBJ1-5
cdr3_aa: CASGAGEYSNQPQHF
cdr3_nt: TGTGCTAGTGGGGCCGGGGAATATAGCAATCAGCCCCAGCATTTT

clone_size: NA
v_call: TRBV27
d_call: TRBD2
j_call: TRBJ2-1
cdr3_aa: CASSIMGLAGAEEFF
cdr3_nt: TGTGCCAGCAGTATCATGGGACTAGCGGGTGCTGAGGAGTTCTTC

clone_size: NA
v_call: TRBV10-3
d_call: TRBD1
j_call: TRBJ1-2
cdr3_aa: CAVGQGAHGYTF
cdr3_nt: TGTGCCGTGGGACAGGGGGCCCATGGCTACACCTTC

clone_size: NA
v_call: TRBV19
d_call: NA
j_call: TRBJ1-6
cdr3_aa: CASSPGPVSPLHF
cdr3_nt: TGTGCCAGTAGTCCAGGGCCTGTTTCACCCCTCCACTTT

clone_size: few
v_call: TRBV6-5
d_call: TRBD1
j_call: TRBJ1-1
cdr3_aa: CASSYSTGGGNTEAFF
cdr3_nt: TGTGCCAGCAGTTACTCGACAGGGGGCGGAAACACTGAAGCTTTCTTT

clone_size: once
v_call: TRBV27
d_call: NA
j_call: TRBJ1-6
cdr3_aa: CASSPPGRNSPLHF
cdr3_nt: TGTGCCAGCAGTCCGCCCGGGAGGAATTCACCCCTCCACTTT

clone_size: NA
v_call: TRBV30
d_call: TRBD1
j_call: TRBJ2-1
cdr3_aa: CAWAGGSYNEQFF
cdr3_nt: TGTGCCTGGGCAGGGGGCTCCTACAATGAGCAGTTCTTC

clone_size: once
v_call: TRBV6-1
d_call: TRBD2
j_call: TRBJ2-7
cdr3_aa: CASITAGGYEQYF
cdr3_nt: TGTGCCAGCATCACAGCGGGGGGCTACGAGCAGTACTTC

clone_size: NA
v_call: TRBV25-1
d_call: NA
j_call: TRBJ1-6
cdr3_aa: CASSEEYGSPLHF
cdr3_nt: TGTGCCAGCAGTGAGGAGTACGGTTCACCCCTCCACTTT

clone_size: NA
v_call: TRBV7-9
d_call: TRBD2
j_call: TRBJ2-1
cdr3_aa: CASSLVGLADNEQFF
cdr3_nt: TGTGCCAGCAGCTTAGTAGGACTAGCGGACAATGAGCAGTTCTTC

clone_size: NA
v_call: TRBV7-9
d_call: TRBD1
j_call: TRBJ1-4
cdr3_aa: CASSSPLTGEKLFF
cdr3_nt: TGTGCCAGCAGCTCACCCCTGACAGGGGAAAAACTGTTTTTT

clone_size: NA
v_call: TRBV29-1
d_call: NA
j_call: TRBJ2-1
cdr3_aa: CSVPANPNEQFF
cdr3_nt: TGCAGCGTTCCCGCGAACCCCAATGAGCAGTTCTTC

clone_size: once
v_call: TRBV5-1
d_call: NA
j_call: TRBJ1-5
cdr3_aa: CASSPGGGFSQPQHF
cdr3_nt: TGCGCCAGCAGCCCTGGAGGAGGTTTCAGTCAGCCCCAGCATTTT

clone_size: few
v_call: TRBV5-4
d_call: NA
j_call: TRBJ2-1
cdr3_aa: CASTLQGGADNEQFF
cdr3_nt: TGTGCCAGCACCCTCCAGGGCGGGGCCGACAATGAGCAGTTCTTC

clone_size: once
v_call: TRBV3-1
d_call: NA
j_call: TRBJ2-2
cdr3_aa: CASSLRPNTGELFF
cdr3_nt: TGTGCCAGCAGCCTCCGACCGAACACCGGGGAGCTGTTTTTT

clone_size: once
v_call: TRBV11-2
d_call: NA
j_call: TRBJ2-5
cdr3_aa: CASSLNSYQETQYF
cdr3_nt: TGTGCCAGCAGCTTAAACAGTTACCAAGAGACCCAGTACTTC

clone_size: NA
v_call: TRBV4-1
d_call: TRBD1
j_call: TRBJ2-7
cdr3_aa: CASSRQGDEQYF
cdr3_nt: TGCGCCAGCAGCCGACAGGGTGACGAGCAGTACTTC

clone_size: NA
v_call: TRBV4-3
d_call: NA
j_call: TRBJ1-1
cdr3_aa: CASSQDGGATEAFF
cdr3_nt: TGCGCCAGCAGCCAAGACGGAGGGGCAACTGAAGCTTTCTTT

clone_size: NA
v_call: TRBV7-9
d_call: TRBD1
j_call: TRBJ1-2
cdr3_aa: CASSLGTGNGYTF
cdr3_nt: TGTGCCAGCAGCTTGGGGACAGGGAATGGCTACACCTTC

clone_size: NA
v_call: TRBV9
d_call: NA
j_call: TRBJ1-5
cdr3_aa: CASGAGNQPQHF
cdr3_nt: TGTGCCAGCGGGGCTGGCAATCAGCCCCAGCATTTT

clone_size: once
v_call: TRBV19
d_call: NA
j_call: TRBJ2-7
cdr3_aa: CASSGNTGSPYEQYF
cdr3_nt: TGTGCCAGTAGTGGAAACACAGGGAGTCCCTACGAGCAGTACTTC

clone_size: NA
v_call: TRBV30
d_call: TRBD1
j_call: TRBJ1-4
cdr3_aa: CAWEQGANEKLFF
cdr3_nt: TGTGCCTGGGAACAGGGGGCTAATGAAAAACTGTTTTTT

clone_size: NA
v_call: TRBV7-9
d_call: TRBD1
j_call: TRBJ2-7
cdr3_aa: CASFPGGSYEQYF
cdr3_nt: TGTGCCAGCTTTCCAGGGGGTTCCTACGAGCAGTACTTC

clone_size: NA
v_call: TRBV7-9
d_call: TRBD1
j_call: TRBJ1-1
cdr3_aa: CATTGETGNTEAFF
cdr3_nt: TGTGCCACCACAGGGGAGACGGGTAACACTGAAGCTTTCTTT

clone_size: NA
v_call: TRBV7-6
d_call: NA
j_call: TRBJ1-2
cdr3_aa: CASSSMNGLLANYGYTF
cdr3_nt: TGTGCCAGCAGCTCGATGAACGGCCTACTAGCTAACTATGGCTACACCTTC

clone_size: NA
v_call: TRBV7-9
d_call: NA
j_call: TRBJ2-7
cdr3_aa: CASSSRGALEQYF
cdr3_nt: TGTGCCAGCAGCTCTCGGGGGGCGTTGGAGCAGTACTTC

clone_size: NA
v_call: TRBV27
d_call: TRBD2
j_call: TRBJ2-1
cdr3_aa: CASSFGTRSTYNEQFF
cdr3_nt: TGTGCCAGCAGTTTTGGGACTAGATCCACCTACAATGAGCAGTTCTTC

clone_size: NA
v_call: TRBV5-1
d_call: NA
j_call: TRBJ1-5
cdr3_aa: CASSLGGEGEAQHF
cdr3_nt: TGCGCCAGCAGCTTGGGCGGGGAGGGAGAAGCCCAGCATTTT

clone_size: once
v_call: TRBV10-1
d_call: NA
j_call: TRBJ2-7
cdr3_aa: CASSEMGDPYEQYF
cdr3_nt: TGCGCCAGCAGTGAGATGGGAGATCCCTACGAGCAGTACTTC

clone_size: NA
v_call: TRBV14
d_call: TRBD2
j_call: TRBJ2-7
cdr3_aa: CASSPGLANEQYF
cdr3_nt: TGTGCCAGCAGCCCTGGACTAGCTAACGAGCAGTACTTC

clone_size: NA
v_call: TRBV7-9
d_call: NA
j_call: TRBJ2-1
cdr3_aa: CASSLGGASEQFF
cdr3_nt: TGTGCCAGCAGCTTAGGGGGCGCATCCGAGCAGTTCTTC

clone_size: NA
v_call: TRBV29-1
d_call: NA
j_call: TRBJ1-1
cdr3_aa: CSVVGERAEAFF
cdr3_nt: TGCAGCGTTGTGGGGGAGCGGGCCGAGGCTTTCTTT

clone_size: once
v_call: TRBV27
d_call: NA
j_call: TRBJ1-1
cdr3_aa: CASSLSPAFMNTEAFF
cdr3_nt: TGTGCCAGCAGTTTATCGCCGGCCTTCATGAACACTGAAGCTTTCTTT

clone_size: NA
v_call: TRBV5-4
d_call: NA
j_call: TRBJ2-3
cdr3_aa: CASSLRGSGDTQYF
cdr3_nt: TGTGCCAGCAGCTTGCGAGGGTCGGGAGATACGCAGTATTTT

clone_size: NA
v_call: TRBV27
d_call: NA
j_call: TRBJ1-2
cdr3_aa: CASGSRGDYGYTF
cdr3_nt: TGTGCCAGCGGTAGTAGGGGAGACTATGGCTACACCTTC

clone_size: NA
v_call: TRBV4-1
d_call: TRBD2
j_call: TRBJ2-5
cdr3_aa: CASSQDSTSGGETQYF
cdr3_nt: TGCGCCAGCAGCCAAGATTCGACTAGCGGGGGAGAGACCCAGTACTTC

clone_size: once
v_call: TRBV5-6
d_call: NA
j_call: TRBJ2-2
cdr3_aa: CASISEGLGELFF
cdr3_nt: TGTGCCAGCATCTCAGAGGGCCTCGGGGAGCTGTTTTTT

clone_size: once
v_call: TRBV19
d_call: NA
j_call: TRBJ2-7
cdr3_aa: CASSIGGNPYEQYF
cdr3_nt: TGTGCCAGTAGTATTGGCGGCAATCCCTACGAGCAGTACTTC

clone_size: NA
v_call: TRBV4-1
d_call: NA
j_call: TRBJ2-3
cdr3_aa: CASSQNLQSGTQYF
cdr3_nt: TGCGCCAGCAGCCAAAATTTACAGTCGGGTACGCAGTATTTT

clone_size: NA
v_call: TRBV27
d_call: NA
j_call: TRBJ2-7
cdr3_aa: CASSSVRGDEQYF
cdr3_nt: TGTGCCAGCAGTTCGGTACGAGGGGACGAGCAGTACTTC

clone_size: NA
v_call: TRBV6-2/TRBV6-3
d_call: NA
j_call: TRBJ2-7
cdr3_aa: CASSLTFRVQDEQYF
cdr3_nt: TGTGCCAGCAGTTTAACCTTCAGGGTGCAGGACGAGCAGTACTTC

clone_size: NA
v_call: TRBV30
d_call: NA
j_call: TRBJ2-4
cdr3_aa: CAWMRDGENIQYF
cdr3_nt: TGTGCCTGGATGCGGGACGGAGAAAACATTCAGTACTTC

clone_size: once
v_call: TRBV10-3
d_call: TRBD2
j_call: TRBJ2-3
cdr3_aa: CAINPILAGGTDTQYF
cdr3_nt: TGTGCCATCAACCCAATCTTAGCGGGGGGCACAGATACGCAGTATTTT

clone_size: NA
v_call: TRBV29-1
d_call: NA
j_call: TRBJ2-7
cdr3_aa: CSVEETDSYEQYF
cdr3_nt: TGCAGCGTTGAAGAGACGGATTCCTACGAGCAGTACTTC

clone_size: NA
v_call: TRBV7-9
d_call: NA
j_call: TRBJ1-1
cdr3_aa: CASSSNREAFF
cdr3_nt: TGTGCCAGCAGCTCCAACAGGGAAGCTTTCTTT

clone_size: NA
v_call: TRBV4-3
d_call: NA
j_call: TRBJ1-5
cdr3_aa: CASSQGPGDNQPQHF
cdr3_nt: TGCGCCAGCAGCCAAGGCCCTGGGGACAATCAGCCCCAGCATTTT

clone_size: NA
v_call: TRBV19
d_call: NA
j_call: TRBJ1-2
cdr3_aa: CASSTQVNQDGYTF
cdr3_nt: TGTGCCAGTAGTACCCAAGTTAACCAGGATGGCTACACCTTC

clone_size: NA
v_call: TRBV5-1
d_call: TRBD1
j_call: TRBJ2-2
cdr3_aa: CASRDGQGRNTGELFF
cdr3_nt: TGCGCCAGCAGGGATGGACAGGGACGGAACACCGGGGAGCTGTTTTTT

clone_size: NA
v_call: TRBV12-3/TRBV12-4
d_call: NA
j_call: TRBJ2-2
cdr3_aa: CASFDTGELFF
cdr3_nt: TGTGCCAGTTTTGACACCGGGGAGCTGTTTTTT